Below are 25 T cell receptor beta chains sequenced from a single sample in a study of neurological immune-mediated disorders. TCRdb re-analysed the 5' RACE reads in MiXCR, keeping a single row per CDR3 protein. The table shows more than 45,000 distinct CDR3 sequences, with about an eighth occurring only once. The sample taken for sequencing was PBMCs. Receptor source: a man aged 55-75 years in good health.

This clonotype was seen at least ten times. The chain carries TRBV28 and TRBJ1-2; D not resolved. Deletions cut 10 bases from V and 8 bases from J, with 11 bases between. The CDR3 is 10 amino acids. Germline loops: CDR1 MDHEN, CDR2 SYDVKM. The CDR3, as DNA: TGTGCCACCAAGGGTGGGGGCTACACCTTC. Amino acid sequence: CATKGGGYTF.

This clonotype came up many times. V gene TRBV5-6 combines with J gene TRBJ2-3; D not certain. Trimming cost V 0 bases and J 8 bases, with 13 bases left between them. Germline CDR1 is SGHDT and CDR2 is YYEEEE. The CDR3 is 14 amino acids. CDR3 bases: TGTGCCAGCAGCTTGGGATCGGGCAGCCCTACGCAGTATTTT. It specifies CASSLGSGSPTQYF. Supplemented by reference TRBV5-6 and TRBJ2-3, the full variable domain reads DAGVTQSPTHLIKTRGQQVTLRCSPKSGHDTVSWYQQALGQGPQFIFQYYEEEERQRGNFPDRFSGHQFPNYSSELNVNALLLGDSALYLCASSLGSGSPTQYFGPGTRLTVL.

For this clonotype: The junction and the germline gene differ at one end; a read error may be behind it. This chain's CDR3 is CASSLNTGERFF. In DNA form, the CDR3 reads TGTGCCAGCAGCTTAAACACCGGGGAGCGGTTTTTT. This chain uses TRBV7-6 with TRBJ2-2; possible D gene TRBD2, 5 bases. CDR1 is SGHVS and CDR2 is FNYEAQ in the germline V gene. The CDR3 loop spans 12 amino acids.

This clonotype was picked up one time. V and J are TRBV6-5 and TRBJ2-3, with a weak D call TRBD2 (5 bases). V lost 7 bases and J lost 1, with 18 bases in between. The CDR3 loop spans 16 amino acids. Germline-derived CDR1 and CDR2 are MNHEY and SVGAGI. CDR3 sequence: CASILEALRGTDTQYF. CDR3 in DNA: TGTGCCAGCATTTTAGAAGCCTTGCGGGGCACAGATACGCAGTATTTT.

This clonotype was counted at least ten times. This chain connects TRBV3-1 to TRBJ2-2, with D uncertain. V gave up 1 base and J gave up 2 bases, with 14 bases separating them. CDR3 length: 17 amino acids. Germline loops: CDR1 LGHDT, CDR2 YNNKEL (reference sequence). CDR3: CASSQGHPYLNTGELFF. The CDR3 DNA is TGTGCCAGCAGCCAAGGGCATCCTTACCTTAACACCGGGGAGCTGTTTTTT.

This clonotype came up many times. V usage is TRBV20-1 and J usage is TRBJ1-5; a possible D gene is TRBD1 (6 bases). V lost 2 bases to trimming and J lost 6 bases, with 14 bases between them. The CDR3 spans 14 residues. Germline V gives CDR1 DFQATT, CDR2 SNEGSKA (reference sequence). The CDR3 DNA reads TGCAGTGCTAGATTATATGGGGGCGGTCAGCCCCAGCATTTT. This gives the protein CSARLYGGGQPQHF.

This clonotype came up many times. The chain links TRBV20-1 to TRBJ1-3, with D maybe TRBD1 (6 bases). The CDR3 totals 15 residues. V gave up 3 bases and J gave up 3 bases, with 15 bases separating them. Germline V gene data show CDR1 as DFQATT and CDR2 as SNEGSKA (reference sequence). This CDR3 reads CSARVGGRGGNTIYF. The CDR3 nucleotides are TGCAGTGCTAGGGTGGGGGGCCGGGGTGGAAACACCATATATTTT.

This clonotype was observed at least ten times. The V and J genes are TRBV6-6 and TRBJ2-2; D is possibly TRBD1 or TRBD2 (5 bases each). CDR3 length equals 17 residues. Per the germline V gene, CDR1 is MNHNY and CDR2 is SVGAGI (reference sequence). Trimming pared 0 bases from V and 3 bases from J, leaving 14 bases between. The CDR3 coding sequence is TGTGCCAGCAGTTACTCCCCGGGACCGCAGGACACCGGGGAGCTGTTTTTT. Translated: CASSYSPGPQDTGELFF.

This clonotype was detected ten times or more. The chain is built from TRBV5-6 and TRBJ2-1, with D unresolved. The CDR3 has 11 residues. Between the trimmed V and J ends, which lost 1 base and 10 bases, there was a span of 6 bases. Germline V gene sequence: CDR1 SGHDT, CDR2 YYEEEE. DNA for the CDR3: TGTGCCAGCAGCTTGACAGAAGAGCAGTTCTTC. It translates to CASSLTEEQFF.

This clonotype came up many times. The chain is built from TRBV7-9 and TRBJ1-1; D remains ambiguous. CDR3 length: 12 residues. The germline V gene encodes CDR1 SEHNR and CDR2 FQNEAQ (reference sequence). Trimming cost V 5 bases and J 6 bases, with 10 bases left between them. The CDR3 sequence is CASSPVVAEAFF. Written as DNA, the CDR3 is TGTGCCAGCAGCCCGGTTGTCGCTGAAGCTTTCTTT.

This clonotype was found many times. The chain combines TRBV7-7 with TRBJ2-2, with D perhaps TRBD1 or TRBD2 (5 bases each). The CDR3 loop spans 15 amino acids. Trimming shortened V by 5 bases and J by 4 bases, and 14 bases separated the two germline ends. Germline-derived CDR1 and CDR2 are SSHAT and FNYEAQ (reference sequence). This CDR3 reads CASSQIGTGTGELFF. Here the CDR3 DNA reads TGTGCCAGCAGCCAAATCGGGACGGGCACCGGGGAGCTGTTTTTT. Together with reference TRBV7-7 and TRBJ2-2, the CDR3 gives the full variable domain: GAGVSQSPRYKVTKRGQDVTLRCDPISSHATLYWYQQALGQGPEFLTYFNYEAQPDKSGLPSDRFSAERPEGSISTLTIQRTEQRDSAMYRCASSQIGTGTGELFFGEGSRLTVL.

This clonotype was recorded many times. The CDR3 DNA follows: TGCAGTGCTACCAAAAGGGGGGGGGCGGATGAAAAACTGTTTTTT. Its protein is CSATKRGGADEKLFF. This sequence joins TRBV20-1 and TRBJ1-4; the D gene is possibly TRBD1 (6 bases). The CDR3 loop spans 15 amino acids. V shed 4 bases and J shed 6 bases, with 18 bases lying between them. Germline V gives CDR1 DFQATT, CDR2 SNEGSKA (reference sequence).

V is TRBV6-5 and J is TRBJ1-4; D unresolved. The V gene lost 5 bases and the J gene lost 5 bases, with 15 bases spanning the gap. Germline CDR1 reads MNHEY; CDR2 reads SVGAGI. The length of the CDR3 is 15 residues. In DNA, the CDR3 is TGTGCCAGCAGTCCAAACCCCCGGAGGAATGAAAAACTGTTTTTT. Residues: CASSPNPRRNEKLFF.

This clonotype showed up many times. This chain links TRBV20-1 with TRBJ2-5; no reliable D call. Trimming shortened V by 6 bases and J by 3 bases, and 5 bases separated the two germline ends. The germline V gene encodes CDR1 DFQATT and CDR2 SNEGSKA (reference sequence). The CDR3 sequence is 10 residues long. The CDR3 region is CSAIKETQYF. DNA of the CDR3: TGCAGTGCCATAAAAGAGACCCAGTACTTC.

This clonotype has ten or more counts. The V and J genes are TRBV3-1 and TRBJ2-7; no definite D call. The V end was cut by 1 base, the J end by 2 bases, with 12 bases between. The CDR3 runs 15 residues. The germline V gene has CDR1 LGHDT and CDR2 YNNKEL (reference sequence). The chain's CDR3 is CASSQGFQQTYEQYF. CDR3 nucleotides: TGTGCCAGCAGCCAAGGGTTCCAACAGACCTACGAGCAGTACTTC.

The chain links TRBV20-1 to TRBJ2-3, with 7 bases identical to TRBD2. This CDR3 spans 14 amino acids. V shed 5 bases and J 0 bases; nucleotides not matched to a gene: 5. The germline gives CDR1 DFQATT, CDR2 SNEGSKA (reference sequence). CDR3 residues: CSALPSGSTDTQYF. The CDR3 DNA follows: TGCAGTGCTCTTCCTAGCGGTAGCACAGATACGCAGTATTTT.

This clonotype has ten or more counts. The CDR3: CASSLGISGANVLTF. In nucleotides, the CDR3 is TGTGCCAGCAGTTTAGGGATCTCTGGGGCCAACGTCCTGACTTTC. The chain is built from TRBV12-3 or TRBV12-4 and TRBJ2-6; no definite D call. The CDR3 covers 15 residues. V gave up 1 base and J gave up 0 bases, with 4 bases separating them.

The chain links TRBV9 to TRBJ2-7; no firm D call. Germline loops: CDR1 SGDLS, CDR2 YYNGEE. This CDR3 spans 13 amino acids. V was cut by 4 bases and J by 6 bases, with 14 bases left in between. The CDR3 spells CASSYTGLGEQYF. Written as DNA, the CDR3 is TGTGCCAGCAGCTACACGGGCTTAGGCGAGCAGTACTTC.

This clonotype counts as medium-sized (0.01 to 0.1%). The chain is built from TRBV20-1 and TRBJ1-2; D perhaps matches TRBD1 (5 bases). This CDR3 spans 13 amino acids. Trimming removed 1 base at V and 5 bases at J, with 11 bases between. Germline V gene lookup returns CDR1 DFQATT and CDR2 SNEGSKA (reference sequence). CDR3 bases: TGCAGTGCTAGAGTCGGGGGATCTTATGGCTACACCTTC. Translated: CSARVGGSYGYTF.

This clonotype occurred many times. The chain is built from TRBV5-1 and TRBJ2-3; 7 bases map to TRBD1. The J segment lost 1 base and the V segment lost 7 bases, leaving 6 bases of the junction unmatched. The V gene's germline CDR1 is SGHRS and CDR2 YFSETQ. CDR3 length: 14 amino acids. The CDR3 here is CASFLGQGTDTQYF. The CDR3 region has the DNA TGCGCCAGCTTCTTAGGACAGGGCACAGATACGCAGTATTTT.

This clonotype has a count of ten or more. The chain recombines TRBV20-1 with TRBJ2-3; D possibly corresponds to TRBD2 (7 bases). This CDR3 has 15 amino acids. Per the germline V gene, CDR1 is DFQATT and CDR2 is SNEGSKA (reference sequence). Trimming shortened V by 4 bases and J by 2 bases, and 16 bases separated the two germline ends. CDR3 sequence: CSANREGALTDTQYF. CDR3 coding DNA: TGCAGTGCTAACAGGGAGGGAGCCCTCACAGATACGCAGTATTTT.

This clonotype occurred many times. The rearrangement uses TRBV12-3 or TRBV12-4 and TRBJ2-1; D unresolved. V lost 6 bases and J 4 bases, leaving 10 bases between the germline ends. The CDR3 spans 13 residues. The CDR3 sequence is CASSGLEYNEQFF. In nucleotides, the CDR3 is TGTGCCAGCAGCGGTTTGGAGTACAATGAGCAGTTCTTC.

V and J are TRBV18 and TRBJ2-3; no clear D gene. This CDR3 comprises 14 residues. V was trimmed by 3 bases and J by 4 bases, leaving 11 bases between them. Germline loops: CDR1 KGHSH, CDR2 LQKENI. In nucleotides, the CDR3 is TGTGCCAGCTCACCTCGAAATTCGGCAGATACGCAGTATTTT. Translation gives CASSPRNSADTQYF.

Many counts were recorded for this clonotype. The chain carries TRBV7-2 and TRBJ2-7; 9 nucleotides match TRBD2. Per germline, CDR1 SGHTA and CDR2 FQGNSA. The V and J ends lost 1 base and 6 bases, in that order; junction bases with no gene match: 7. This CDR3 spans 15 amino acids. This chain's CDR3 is CASSLERGASFEQYF. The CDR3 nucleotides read TGTGCCAGCAGCTTAGAGCGGGGGGCGAGTTTCGAGCAGTACTTC.

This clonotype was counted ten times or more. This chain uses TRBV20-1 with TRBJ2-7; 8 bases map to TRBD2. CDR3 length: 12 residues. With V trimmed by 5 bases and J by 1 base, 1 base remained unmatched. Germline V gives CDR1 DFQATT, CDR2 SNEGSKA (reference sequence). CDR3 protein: CSALAGSYEQYF. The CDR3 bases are TGCAGTGCTTTAGCGGGGTCCTACGAGCAGTACTTC.